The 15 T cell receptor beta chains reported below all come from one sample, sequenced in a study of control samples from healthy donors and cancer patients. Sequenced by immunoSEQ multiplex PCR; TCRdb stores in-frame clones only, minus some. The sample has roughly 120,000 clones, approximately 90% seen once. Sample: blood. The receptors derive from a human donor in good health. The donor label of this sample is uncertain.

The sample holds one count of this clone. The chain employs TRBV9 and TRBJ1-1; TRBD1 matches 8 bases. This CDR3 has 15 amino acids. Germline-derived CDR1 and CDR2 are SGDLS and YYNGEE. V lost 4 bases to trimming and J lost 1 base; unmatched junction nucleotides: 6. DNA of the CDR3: TGTGCCAGCAGCCCACGGACAGGGCCGAACACTGAAGCTTTCTTT. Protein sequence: CASSPRTGPNTEAFF. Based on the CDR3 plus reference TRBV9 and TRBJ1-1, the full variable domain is DSGVTQTPKHLITATGQRVTLRCSPRSGDLSVYWYQQSLDQGLQFLIQYYNGEERAKGNILERFSAQQFPDLHSELNLSSLELGDSALYFCASSPRTGPNTEAFFGQGTRLTVV.

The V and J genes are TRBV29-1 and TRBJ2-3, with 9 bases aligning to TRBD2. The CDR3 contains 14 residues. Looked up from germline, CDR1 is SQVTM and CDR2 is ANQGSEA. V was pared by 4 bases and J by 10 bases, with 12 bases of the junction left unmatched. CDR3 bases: TGCAGCGTTGGGGGCACTAGCGGGCAGCCTGCGCAGTATTTT. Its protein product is CSVGGTSGQPAQYF.

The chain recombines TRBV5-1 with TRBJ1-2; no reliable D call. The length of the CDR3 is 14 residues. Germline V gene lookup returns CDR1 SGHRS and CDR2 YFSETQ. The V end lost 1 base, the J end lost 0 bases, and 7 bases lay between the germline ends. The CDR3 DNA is TGCGCCAGCAGCTTGAGCTCTTCTAACTATGGCTACACCTTC. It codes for CASSLSSSNYGYTF.

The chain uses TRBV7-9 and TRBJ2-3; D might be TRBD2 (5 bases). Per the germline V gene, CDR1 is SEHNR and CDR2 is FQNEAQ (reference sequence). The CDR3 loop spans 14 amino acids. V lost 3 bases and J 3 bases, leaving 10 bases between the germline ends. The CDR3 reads CASSLGTGTDTQYF. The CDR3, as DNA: TGTGCCAGCAGCTTGGGAACGGGGACAGATACGCAGTATTTT.

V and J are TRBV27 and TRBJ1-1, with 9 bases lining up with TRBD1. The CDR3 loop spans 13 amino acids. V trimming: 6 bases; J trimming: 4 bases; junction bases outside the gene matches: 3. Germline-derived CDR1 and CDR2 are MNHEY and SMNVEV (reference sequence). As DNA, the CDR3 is TGTGCCAGCAGCAGGACAGGGGTCACTGAAGCTTTCTTT. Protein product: CASSRTGVTEAFF.

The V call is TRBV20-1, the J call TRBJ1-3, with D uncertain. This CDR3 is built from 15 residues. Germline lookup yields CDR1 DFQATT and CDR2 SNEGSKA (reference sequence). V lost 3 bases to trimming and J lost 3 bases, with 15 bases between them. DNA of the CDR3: TGCAGTGCTAGTGATGGAATGTTTGGTGGAAACACCATATATTTT. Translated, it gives CSASDGMFGGNTIYF.

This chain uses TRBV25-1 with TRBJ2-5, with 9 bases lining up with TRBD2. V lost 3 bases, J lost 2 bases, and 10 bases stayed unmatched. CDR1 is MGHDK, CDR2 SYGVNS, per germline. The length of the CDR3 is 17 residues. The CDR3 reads CASSEPLGSGGQETQYF. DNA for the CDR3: TGTGCCAGCAGTGAGCCTCTGGGTAGCGGGGGACAAGAGACCCAGTACTTC.

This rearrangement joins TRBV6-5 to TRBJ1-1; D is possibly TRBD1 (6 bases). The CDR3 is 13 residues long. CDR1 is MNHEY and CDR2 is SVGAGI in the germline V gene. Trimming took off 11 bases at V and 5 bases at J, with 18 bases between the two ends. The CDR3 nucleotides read TGTGCCGGGGAAGAAGGGGGAGGGACTGAAGCTTTCTTT. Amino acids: CAGEEGGGTEAFF.

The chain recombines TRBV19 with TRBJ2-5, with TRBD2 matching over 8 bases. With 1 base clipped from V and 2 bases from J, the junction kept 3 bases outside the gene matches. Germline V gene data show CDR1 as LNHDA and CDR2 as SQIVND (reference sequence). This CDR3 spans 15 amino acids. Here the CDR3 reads CASSIAGGRQETQYF. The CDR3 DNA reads TGTGCCAGTAGTATAGCGGGGGGGCGGCAAGAGACCCAGTACTTC.

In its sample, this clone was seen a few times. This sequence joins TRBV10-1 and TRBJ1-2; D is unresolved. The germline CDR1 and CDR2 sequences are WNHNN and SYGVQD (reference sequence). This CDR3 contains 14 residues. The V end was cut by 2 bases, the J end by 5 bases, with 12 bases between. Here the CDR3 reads CASSEKLAGYGYTF. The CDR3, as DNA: TGCGCCAGCAGTGAGAAGTTGGCAGGATATGGCTACACCTTC.

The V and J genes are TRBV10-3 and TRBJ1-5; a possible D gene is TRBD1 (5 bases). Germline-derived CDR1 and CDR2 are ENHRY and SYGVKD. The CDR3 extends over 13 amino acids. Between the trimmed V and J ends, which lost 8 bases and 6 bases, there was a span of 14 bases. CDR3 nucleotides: TGTGCCATCCAACAGGAGGGAGGTCAGCCCCAGCATTTT. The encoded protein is CAIQQEGGQPQHF.

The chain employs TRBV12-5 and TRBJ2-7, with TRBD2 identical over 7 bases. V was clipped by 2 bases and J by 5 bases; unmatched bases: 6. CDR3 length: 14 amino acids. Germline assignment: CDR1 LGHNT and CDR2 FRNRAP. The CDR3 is CASGLLGGRDEQYF. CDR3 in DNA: TGTGCTAGTGGTTTGTTGGGGGGGAGAGACGAGCAGTACTTC.

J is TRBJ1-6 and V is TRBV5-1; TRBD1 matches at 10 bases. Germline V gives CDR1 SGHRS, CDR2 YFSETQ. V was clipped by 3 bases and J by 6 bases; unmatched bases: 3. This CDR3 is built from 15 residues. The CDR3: CASSYGQGVNSPLHF. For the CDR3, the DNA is TGCGCCAGCAGCTACGGACAGGGGGTTAATTCACCCCTCCACTTT.

CDR3 nucleotide sequence: TGTGCCAGCAGCCCCCAGTATTCCGGCAGACTGACCTATGGCTACACCTTC. Residues: CASSPQYSGRLTYGYTF. V usage is TRBV9 and J usage is TRBJ1-2; D gene unclear. CDR1 is SGDLS, CDR2 YYNGEE, per germline. The CDR3 covers 17 residues. Trimming shortened V by 4 bases and J by 4 bases, and 23 bases separated the two germline ends.

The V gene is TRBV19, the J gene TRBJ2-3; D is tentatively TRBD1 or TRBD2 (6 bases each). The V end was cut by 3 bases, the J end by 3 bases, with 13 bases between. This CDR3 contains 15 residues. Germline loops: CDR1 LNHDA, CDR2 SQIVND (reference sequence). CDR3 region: CASSISGAVTDTQYF. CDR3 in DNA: TGTGCCAGTAGTATTTCGGGGGCTGTGACAGATACGCAGTATTTT.